What follows are 15 T cell receptor beta chains derived from one specimen sequenced in a study of OX40 agonist ivuxolimab in advanced cancers. Using immunoSEQ multiplex PCR, the repertoire was profiled, and TCRdb retains in-frame clones only, with some absent. The table shows approximately 68,000 clones, with roughly 84% occurring only once. The sample was CD4+ or CD8+ T cells sorted from blood, taken in a trial of the OX40 agonist ivuxolimab. Every receptor here comes from an adult with an advanced solid tumor such as melanoma, head and neck, liver or kidney cancer.

The chain recombines TRBV19 with TRBJ2-2; 9 positions match TRBD1. This CDR3 is built from 16 residues. The germline V gene has CDR1 LNHDA and CDR2 SQIVND (reference sequence). The J segment lost 5 bases and the V segment lost 4 bases, leaving 8 bases of the junction unmatched. The CDR3 protein is CASSTGTGTSTGELFF. As DNA, the CDR3 is TGTGCCAGTAGTACCGGGACAGGGACGTCTACCGGGGAGCTGTTTTTT.

CDR3 sequence: CASSPDSPGSRTQYF. The CDR3, as DNA: TGTGCCAGCAGCCCTGACAGCCCCGGGTCGAGGACCCAGTACTTC. This chain uses TRBV28 with TRBJ2-5; the D gene is possibly TRBD1 (5 bases). Trimming removed 6 bases from V and 7 bases from J, with 21 bases in between. CDR1 is MDHEN, CDR2 SYDVKM, per germline. This CDR3 is 15 amino acids long.

The chain is built from TRBV19 and TRBJ2-1; 9 bases line up with TRBD2. CDR1 LNHDA and CDR2 SQIVND come from the germline V gene (reference sequence). Trimming at V came to 1 base and at J to 8 bases, leaving 12 bases not matched to a gene. The length of the CDR3 is 17 residues. The chain's CDR3 is CASSIAPRASGDHEQFF. Here the CDR3 DNA reads TGTGCCAGTAGTATAGCCCCCAGGGCTAGCGGGGACCATGAGCAGTTCTTC.

A few counts support this clone. The chain carries TRBV5-1 and TRBJ2-7; D is possibly TRBD1 (6 bases). This CDR3 contains 18 residues. The V end lost 3 bases, the J end lost 1 base, and 23 bases lay between the germline ends. CDR1 SGHRS and CDR2 YFSETQ come from the germline V gene. The CDR3 nucleotides are TGCGCCAGCAGCTCACTATCACCACGGACAGTCCCTTCCTACGAGCAGTACTTC. Translating gives CASSSLSPRTVPSYEQYF.

Details on this clone: A read error may account for a junction end that differs from germline. This sequence joins TRBV28 and TRBJ2-5; D call uncertain. CDR3 size: 11 residues. CDR1 and CDR2 (germline): MDHEN, SYDVKM. This CDR3 reads CASSPGPTTHF. DNA of the CDR3: TGTGCCAGTTCTCCGGGCCCTACCACCCACTTC.

This chain joins TRBV7-2 and TRBJ2-5, with TRBD1 matching 7 bases. Germline CDR1 and CDR2: SGHTA and FQGNSA. With 7 bases clipped from V and 4 bases from J, the junction kept 12 bases outside the gene matches. CDR3 size: 15 residues. The CDR3 DNA follows: TGTGCCAGCACCCCATTGGGGACAGAAGGAGAGACCCAGTACTTC. Protein sequence: CASTPLGTEGETQYF.

V and J are TRBV5-1 and TRBJ1-6; D not certain. V was cut by 2 bases and J by 7 bases, with 7 bases left in between. CDR3 length: 13 residues. Germline loops: CDR1 SGHRS, CDR2 YFSETQ. CDR3 bases: TGCGCCAGCAGCTTTAACGAGAATTCACCCCTCCACTTT. This encodes CASSFNENSPLHF.

The gene calls are TRBV28 and TRBJ2-7, with D possibly being TRBD1 or TRBD2 (5 bases each). Trimming took 7 bases from V and 1 from J, leaving 11 bases between them. The CDR3 covers 13 residues. CDR1 is MDHEN and CDR2 is SYDVKM in the germline V gene. Written as DNA, the CDR3 is TGTGCCAGCACGGGACGGCCATCCTACGAGCAGTACTTC. This encodes CASTGRPSYEQYF.

The chain couples TRBV5-1 to TRBJ2-1; D ambiguous. This CDR3 region has 13 residues. V lost 4 bases and J 6 bases, leaving 11 bases between the germline ends. CDR1 is SGHRS, CDR2 YFSETQ, per germline. CDR3 DNA sequence: TGCGCCAGCAGCCCGCCGACACCCAATGAGCAGTTCTTC. This encodes CASSPPTPNEQFF.

The chain couples TRBV4-2 to TRBJ2-2; D perhaps matches TRBD2 (6 bases). Germline values: CDR1 LGHNA, CDR2 YNFKEQ. With 0 bases removed from V and 6 bases from J, the gap between germline ends came to 11 bases. The CDR3 has 15 amino acids. The CDR3 bases are TGTGCCAGCAGCCAAGATTTGGGGACTGCCGGGGAGCTGTTTTTT. This sequence encodes CASSQDLGTAGELFF.

The chain's CDR3 is CASSSPTRGRDHGYTF. The DNA of the CDR3 is TGCGCCAGCAGCTCCCCTACAAGGGGGAGAGACCATGGCTACACCTTC. The V call is TRBV4-1, the J call TRBJ1-2; a weak D match, TRBD1 (6 bases). CDR1 and CDR2 (germline): MGHRA, YSYEKL. Between the trimmed V and J ends, which lost 5 bases and 6 bases, there was a span of 22 bases. The CDR3 sequence is 16 residues long.

V is TRBV15 and J is TRBJ1-2, with D perhaps matching TRBD1 (6 bases). Germline V gene data show CDR1 as LNHNV and CDR2 as YYDKDF (reference sequence). V was pared by 5 bases and J by 7 bases, with 20 bases between. This CDR3 comprises 15 residues. The CDR3 sequence is CATSRGSQGQIGYTF. The DNA for the CDR3 is TGTGCCACCAGCCGTGGAAGCCAGGGGCAGATTGGCTACACCTTC.

The V call is TRBV7-3, the J call TRBJ2-1, with D possibly matching TRBD1 (6 bases). Per germline, CDR1 SGHTA and CDR2 FQGTGA. The CDR3 spans 14 residues. Deletions cut 2 bases from V and 6 bases from J, with 11 bases between. The DNA for the CDR3 is TGTGCCAGCAGCTTAGGCGCAGGGGCCAATGAGCAGTTCTTC. This translates into CASSLGAGANEQFF.

The gene calls are TRBV19 and TRBJ2-3; D unresolved. The V end lost 6 bases, the J end lost 2 bases, and 15 bases lay between the germline ends. The CDR3 runs to 15 residues. CDR1 is LNHDA and CDR2 is SQIVND in the germline V gene (reference sequence). The CDR3 DNA follows: TGTGCCAGTAGCTCAAGAATTAGGGACACAGATACGCAGTATTTT. It translates to CASSSRIRDTDTQYF.

This chain joins TRBV30 and TRBJ1-3, with TRBD1 as a possible D gene (5 bases). The CDR3 contains 16 residues. The ends were cut back, 4 bases at V and 0 bases at J, with 16 bases in the middle. The germline gives CDR1 GTSNPN, CDR2 SVGIG (reference sequence). CDR3 sequence reads: CAWKGSWGDSGNTIYF. The CDR3 nucleotides read TGTGCCTGGAAAGGGAGCTGGGGGGACTCTGGAAACACCATATATTTT.